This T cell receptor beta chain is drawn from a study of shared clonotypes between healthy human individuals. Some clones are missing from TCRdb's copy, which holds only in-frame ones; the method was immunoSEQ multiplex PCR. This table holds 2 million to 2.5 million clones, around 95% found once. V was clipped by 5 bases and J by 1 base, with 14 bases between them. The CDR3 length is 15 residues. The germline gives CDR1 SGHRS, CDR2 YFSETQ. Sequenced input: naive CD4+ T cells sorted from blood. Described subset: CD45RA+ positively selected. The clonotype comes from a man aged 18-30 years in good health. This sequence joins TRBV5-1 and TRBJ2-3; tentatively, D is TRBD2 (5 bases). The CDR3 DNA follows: TGCGCCAGCAGATTGAGGGTTACTGGCACAGATACGCAGTATTTT. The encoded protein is CASRLRVTGTDTQYF.